This record concerns one TCR beta chain sequence. Germline-derived CDR1 and CDR2 are MGHRA and YSYEKL. This CDR3 region has 14 residues. V gave up 0 bases and J gave up 8 bases, with 10 bases separating them. This specimen comes from a study of cytomegalovirus exposure and HLA in healthy donors. Researchers ran the PCR with 60 Vbeta and 13 Jbeta primers. Libraries were prepared by immunoSEQ multiplex PCR; TCRdb keeps only in-frame clonotypes and omits some of them. The sample holds some 40,000 clones, roughly 81% seen once. The sequence was obtained from a young man in good health and CMV-seronegative. The V and J genes are TRBV4-1 and TRBJ1-4; no reliable D call. Sequencing used PBMCs. CDR3 sequence reads: CASSQEGGFEKLFF. The CDR3 bases are TGCGCCAGCAGCCAAGAAGGAGGGTTCGAAAAACTGTTTTTT.